The 29 T cell receptor beta chains below come from one sample, sequenced in a study of T cell clusters in autoimmune cytopenias. TRB amplification used approximately 250 ng of peripheral blood genomic DNA. TRB was amplified by touch-down multiplex PCR, primer pools A and B combined. One entry per CDR3 protein, without DNA, is what TCRdb gives after re-calling the multiplex PCR reads. This listing includes 500 to 650 distinct CDR3 sequences. Source material: peripheral blood. Receptor source: a human donor with an autoimmune cytopenia or autoimmune hepatitis (not recorded which).

The chain has TRBV27 and TRBJ1-6; TCRdb reports TRBD1, a call that lacks DNA to check it against. Per the germline V gene, CDR1 is MNHEY and CDR2 is SMNVEV (reference sequence). The CDR3 length is 14 residues. CDR3 region: CASSFRDTNLPLHF.

This clonotype is classed as large by frequency. This rearrangement joins TRBV7-3 to TRBJ2-3; TCRdb returns TRBD1, unconfirmable since there is no DNA. This CDR3 is 16 amino acids long. CDR1 and CDR2 (germline): SGHTA, FQGTGA. The CDR3 here is CASSSAGTGKRDTQYF.

J is TRBJ2-3 and V is TRBV7-3. Per the germline V gene, CDR1 is SGHTA and CDR2 is FQGTGA. The CDR3 has 13 residues. The CDR3 sequence: CASSLGLTDTQYF.

Considering frequency, this clonotype is medium-sized. This chain uses TRBV5-4 with TRBJ2-5. This CDR3 is 12 amino acids long. Germline CDR1 SGHNT, CDR2 YYREEE (reference sequence). The CDR3: CASSSSLETQYF.

The J gene is TRBJ2-7, the V gene TRBV6-5; TCRdb's D call, TRBD1, is unchecked because there is no DNA. CDR3 length: 15 amino acids. Per germline, CDR1 MNHEY and CDR2 SVGAGI. Here the CDR3 reads CASGPNRGRGNEQYF.

This clonotype is identified as medium-sized from frequency. The chain employs TRBV7-7 and TRBJ2-3; the D call from TCRdb, TRBD2, cannot be confirmed without DNA. The CDR3 consists of 15 residues. Germline CDR1 SSHAT, CDR2 FNYEAQ (reference sequence). CDR3 amino acids: CASSLSIDPTDTQYF.

This clonotype is deemed medium-sized by its frequency. The V call is TRBV6-5, the J call TRBJ2-2; TCRdb picks TRBD2, but there is no DNA to check that call. Germline assignment: CDR1 MNHEY and CDR2 SVGAGI. The CDR3 sequence is 19 residues long. CDR3 loop: CASSYSTASGSPNTGELFF.

Considering frequency, this clonotype is medium-sized. The chain couples TRBV15 to TRBJ2-3; lacking DNA, the TRBD1 call made by TCRdb goes unchecked. The CDR3 has 15 amino acids. Germline CDR1 and CDR2: LNHNV and YYDKDF (reference sequence). Here the CDR3 reads CATSTDRLSTDTQYF.

Its frequency marks this clonotype as medium-sized (0.01 to 0.1%). This CDR3 reads CASSLEAADNYGYTF. This chain joins TRBV5-5 and TRBJ1-2. The length of the CDR3 is 15 residues. Germline V gene lookup returns CDR1 SGHKS and CDR2 YYEKEE (reference sequence).

The chain is built from TRBV19 and TRBJ2-6; the TCRdb call, TRBD1, lacks DNA for checking. Per the germline V gene, CDR1 is LNHDA and CDR2 is SQIVND (reference sequence). The CDR3 covers 17 residues. CDR3 loop: CASSTRGRSSGANVLTF.

This clonotype is identified as medium-sized from frequency. V and J are TRBV7-9 and TRBJ2-7; the TRBD1 assignment by TCRdb is unverifiable without DNA. This CDR3 is 16 amino acids long. Germline V gene sequence: CDR1 SEHNR, CDR2 FQNEAQ (reference sequence). The CDR3 protein is CASSPPSFGTAYEQYF. Full variable domain (remainder filled in from reference TRBV7-9 and TRBJ2-7): DTGVSQNPRHKITKRGQNVTFRCDPISEHNRLYWYRQTLGQGPEFLTYFQNEAQLEKSRLLSDRFSAERPKGSFSTLEIQRTEQGDSAMYLCASSPPSFGTAYEQYFGPGTRLTVT.

This clonotype is labeled large based on frequency. This chain links TRBV29-1 with TRBJ2-5. Germline V CDR1 and CDR2: SQVTM, ANQGSEA. There are 13 residues in the CDR3. The CDR3 loop reads CSVEGAVQETQYF.

The rearrangement joins TRBV20-1 to TRBJ2-3; TCRdb names TRBD1, which stays unverified in the absence of DNA. CDR1 and CDR2 (germline): DFQATT, SNEGSKA (reference sequence). This CDR3 is built from 15 residues. Here the CDR3 reads CSARDRGGATDTQYF.

This clonotype counts as large (0.1 to 1%) by frequency. The V and J genes are TRBV7-3 and TRBJ2-3; the TRBD2 assignment by TCRdb is unverifiable without DNA. Germline assignment: CDR1 SGHTA and CDR2 FQGTGA. This CDR3 contains 15 residues. CDR3 loop: CASSRLAGSTDTQYF.

The chain joins TRBV9 to TRBJ1-5; TCRdb names TRBD1, which stays unverified in the absence of DNA. The CDR3 has 15 residues. Germline V lookup: CDR1 SGDLS, CDR2 YYNGEE. This chain's CDR3 is CASSVTGNVDQPQHF.

This clonotype is labeled large based on frequency. The V and J genes are TRBV14 and TRBJ2-1; TCRdb calls TRBD1, which cannot be checked without DNA. CDR3 length equals 16 residues. Germline V gene sequence: CDR1 SGHDN, CDR2 FVKESK. The CDR3 region is CASSLLPGQGDNEQFF. The entire variable domain, with the rest obtained from reference TRBV14 and TRBJ2-1, is as follows: EAGVTQFPSHSVIEKGQTVTLRCDPISGHDNLYWYRRVMGKEIKFLLHFVKESKQDESGMPNNRFLAERTGGTYSTLKVQPAELEDSGVYFCASSLLPGQGDNEQFFGPGTRLTVL.

The chain couples TRBV10-3 to TRBJ2-7. This CDR3 is 15 amino acids long. Germline loops: CDR1 ENHRY, CDR2 SYGVKD. The CDR3 sequence is CAISETDRSSYEQYF.

Considering frequency, this clonotype is medium-sized. The chain recombines TRBV24-1 with TRBJ2-3. From germline, CDR1 is KGHDR and CDR2 SFDVKD. This CDR3 region has 15 residues. This CDR3 is CATSDWVTSTDTQYF.

This sequence joins TRBV29-1 and TRBJ2-7; the D call from TCRdb, TRBD2, cannot be confirmed without DNA. This CDR3 spans 14 amino acids. Germline CDR1 reads SQVTM; CDR2 reads ANQGSEA. CDR3 sequence: CSVEDLGRAPEQYF.

By frequency, this clonotype registers medium-sized. The chain has TRBV5-4 and TRBJ2-1; TCRdb outputs TRBD1, but without DNA this stays unchecked. Per germline, CDR1 SGHNT and CDR2 YYREEE (reference sequence). The CDR3 contains 15 residues. CDR3: CASSTNEGDPNEQFF.

This clonotype is called medium-sized based on its frequency. The chain carries TRBV7-9 and TRBJ1-2; TCRdb designates TRBD1, a call that cannot be tested without DNA. This CDR3 spans 15 amino acids. Germline V CDR1 and CDR2: SEHNR, FQNEAQ (reference sequence). The CDR3 region is CASSSLTGIHYGYTF.

This clonotype is labeled large based on frequency. The chain is built from TRBV30 and TRBJ2-5; there is no DNA to check the TCRdb D call of TRBD1. The V gene's germline CDR1 is GTSNPN and CDR2 SVGIG (reference sequence). This CDR3 has 13 residues. The CDR3 loop is CAWAGTVEETQYF.

Considering frequency, this clonotype is large. The chain joins TRBV6-5 to TRBJ1-4. The CDR3 consists of 16 residues. Germline V CDR1 and CDR2: MNHEY, SVGAGI. This chain's CDR3 is CASSYSNPGLDEKLFF.

This rearrangement joins TRBV5-4 to TRBJ1-6; TCRdb designates TRBD1, a call that cannot be tested without DNA. Germline CDR1 SGHNT, CDR2 YYREEE (reference sequence). This CDR3 has 18 residues. This CDR3 reads CASSLAGGRRSYNSPLHF.

Frequency places this clonotype as medium-sized. This chain joins TRBV19 and TRBJ1-1; the D call from TCRdb, TRBD1, cannot be confirmed without DNA. Germline-derived CDR1 and CDR2 are LNHDA and SQIVND (reference sequence). The CDR3 sequence is 16 residues long. The CDR3 spells CASRRTGLDPNTEAFF.

In terms of frequency, this clonotype is medium-sized. The rearrangement uses TRBV11-1 and TRBJ1-6. The CDR3 consists of 14 residues. CDR1 SGHAT and CDR2 FQDESV come from the germline V gene (reference sequence). The CDR3 loop is CASSLRGTNSPLHF.

This clonotype is called medium-sized based on its frequency. This chain uses TRBV30 with TRBJ2-3. This CDR3 is 12 amino acids long. The germline V gene encodes CDR1 GTSNPN and CDR2 SVGIG (reference sequence). The CDR3 sequence: CAWDTATDTQYF. The full variable domain, completed using reference TRBV30 and TRBJ2-3, is SQTIHQWPATLVQPVGSPLSLECTVEGTSNPNLYWYRQAAGRGLQLLFYSVGIGQISSEVPQNLSASRPQDRQFILSSKKLLLSDSGFYLCAWDTATDTQYFGPGTRLTVL.

This clonotype is labeled medium-sized based on frequency. The rearrangement links TRBV13 to TRBJ2-3. The CDR3 length is 12 residues. CDR1 and CDR2 (germline): PRHDT, FYEKMQ (reference sequence). The CDR3: CASSLRTDTQYF.

Judged by frequency, this clonotype is medium-sized. The chain recombines TRBV27 with TRBJ1-1; no DNA is available, so the TRBD1 call from TCRdb remains unchecked. The germline gives CDR1 MNHEY, CDR2 SMNVEV (reference sequence). This CDR3 comprises 14 residues. This chain's CDR3 is CASSLDRDRATAFF.